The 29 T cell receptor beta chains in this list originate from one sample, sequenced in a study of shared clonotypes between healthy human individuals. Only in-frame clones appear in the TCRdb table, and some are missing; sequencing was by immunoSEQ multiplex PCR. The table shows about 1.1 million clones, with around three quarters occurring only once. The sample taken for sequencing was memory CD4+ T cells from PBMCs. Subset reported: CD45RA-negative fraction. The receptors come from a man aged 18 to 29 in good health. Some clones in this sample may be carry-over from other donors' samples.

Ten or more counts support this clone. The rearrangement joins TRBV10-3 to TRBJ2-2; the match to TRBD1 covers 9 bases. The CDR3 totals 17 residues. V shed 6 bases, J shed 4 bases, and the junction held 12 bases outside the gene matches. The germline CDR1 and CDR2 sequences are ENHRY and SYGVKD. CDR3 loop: CAIRYVGGTGPTGELFF. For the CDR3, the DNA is TGTGCCATCAGATACGTAGGTGGGACAGGGCCCACCGGGGAGCTGTTTTTT.

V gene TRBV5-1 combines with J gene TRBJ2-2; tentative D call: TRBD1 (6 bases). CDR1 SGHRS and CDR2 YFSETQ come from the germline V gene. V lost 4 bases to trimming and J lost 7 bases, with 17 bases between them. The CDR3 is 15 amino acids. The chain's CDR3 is CASSSLQGYRGELFF. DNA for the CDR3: TGCGCCAGCAGCAGTCTACAGGGTTATCGCGGGGAGCTGTTTTTT.

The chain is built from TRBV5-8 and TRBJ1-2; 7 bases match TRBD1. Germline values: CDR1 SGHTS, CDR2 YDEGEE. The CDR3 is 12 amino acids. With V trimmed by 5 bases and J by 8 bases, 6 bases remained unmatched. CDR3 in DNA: TGTGCCAGCAGTACCCAAGGGGGCGGCTACACCTTC. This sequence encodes CASSTQGGGYTF.

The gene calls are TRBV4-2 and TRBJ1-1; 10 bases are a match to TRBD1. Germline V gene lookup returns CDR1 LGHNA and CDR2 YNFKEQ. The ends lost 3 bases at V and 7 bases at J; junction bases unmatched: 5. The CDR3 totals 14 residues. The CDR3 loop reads CASSHGTGEGEAFF. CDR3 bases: TGTGCCAGCAGCCACGGGACAGGGGAAGGTGAAGCTTTCTTT.

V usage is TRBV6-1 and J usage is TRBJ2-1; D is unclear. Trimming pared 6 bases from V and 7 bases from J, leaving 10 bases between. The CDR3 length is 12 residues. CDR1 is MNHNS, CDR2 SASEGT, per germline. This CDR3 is CASRVPENEQFF. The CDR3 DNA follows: TGTGCCAGCAGGGTCCCGGAGAATGAGCAGTTCTTC.

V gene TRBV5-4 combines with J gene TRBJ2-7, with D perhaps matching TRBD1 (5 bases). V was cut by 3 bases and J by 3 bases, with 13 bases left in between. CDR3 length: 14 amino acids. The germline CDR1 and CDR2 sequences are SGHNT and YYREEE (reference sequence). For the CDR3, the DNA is TGTGCCAGCAGCTACCAGGGAAGGGTCTACGAGCAGTACTTC. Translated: CASSYQGRVYEQYF.

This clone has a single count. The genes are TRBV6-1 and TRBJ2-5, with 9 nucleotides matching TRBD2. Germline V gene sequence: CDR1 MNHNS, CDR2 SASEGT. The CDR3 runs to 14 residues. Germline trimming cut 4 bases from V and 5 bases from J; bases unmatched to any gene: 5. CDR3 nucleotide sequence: TGTGCCAGCAGTGTAAGGACTAGCGTGGAGACCCAGTACTTC. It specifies CASSVRTSVETQYF.

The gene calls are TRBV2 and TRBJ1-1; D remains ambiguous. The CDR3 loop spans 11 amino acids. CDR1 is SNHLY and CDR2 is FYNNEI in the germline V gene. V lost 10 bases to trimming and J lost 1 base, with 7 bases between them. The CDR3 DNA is TGTGCCAACCAAAGGAACACTGAAGCTTTCTTT. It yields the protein CANQRNTEAFF.

The CDR3, as DNA: TGTGCCAGCAGCTTTTACTCGGGAGGCCTCACTGAAGCTTTCTTT. Amino acid sequence: CASSFYSGGLTEAFF. This chain connects TRBV5-4 to TRBJ1-1; no clear D. The CDR3 contains 15 residues. Trimming shortened V by 2 bases and J by 4 bases, and 15 bases separated the two germline ends. CDR1 SGHNT and CDR2 YYREEE come from the germline V gene (reference sequence). Together with reference TRBV5-4 and TRBJ1-1, the CDR3 gives the full variable domain: ETGVTQSPTHLIKTRGQQVTLRCSSQSGHNTVSWYQQALGQGPQFIFQYYREEENGRGNFPPRFSGLQFPNYSSELNVNALELDDSALYLCASSFYSGGLTEAFFGQGTRLTVV.

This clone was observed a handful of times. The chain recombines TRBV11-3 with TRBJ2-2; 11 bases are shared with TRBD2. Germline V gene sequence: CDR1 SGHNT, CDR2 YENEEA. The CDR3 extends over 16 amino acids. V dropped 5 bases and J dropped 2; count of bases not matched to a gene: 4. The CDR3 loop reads CASSAGLAANTGELFF. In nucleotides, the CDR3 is TGTGCCAGCAGCGCGGGACTAGCGGCTAACACCGGGGAGCTGTTTTTT. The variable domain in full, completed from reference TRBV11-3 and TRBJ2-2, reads EAGVVQSPRYKIIEKKQPVAFWCNPISGHNTLYWYLQNLGQGPELLIRYENEEAVDDSQLPKDRFSAERLKGVDSTLKIQPAELGDSAVYLCASSAGLAANTGELFFGEGSRLTVL.

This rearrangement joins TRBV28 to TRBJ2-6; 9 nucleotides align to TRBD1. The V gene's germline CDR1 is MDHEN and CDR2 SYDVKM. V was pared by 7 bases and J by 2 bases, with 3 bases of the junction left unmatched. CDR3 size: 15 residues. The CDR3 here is CASNGQGTGANVLTF. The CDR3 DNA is TGTGCCAGCAACGGACAGGGGACTGGGGCCAACGTCCTGACTTTC.

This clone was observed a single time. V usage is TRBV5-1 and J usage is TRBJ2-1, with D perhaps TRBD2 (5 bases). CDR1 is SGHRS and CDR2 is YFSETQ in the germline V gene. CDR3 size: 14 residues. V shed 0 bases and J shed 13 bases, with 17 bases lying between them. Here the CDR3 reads CASSLVVSERTQFF. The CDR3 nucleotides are TGCGCCAGCAGCTTGGTGGTTAGCGAGCGAACCCAGTTCTTC.

CDR3 DNA sequence: TGTGCCAGCAGCTCTTTAGACCGATACCGAAACACCATATATTTT. Protein product: CASSSLDRYRNTIYF. The gene calls are TRBV7-6 and TRBJ1-3; D unclear. From germline, CDR1 is SGHVS and CDR2 FNYEAQ. This CDR3 is built from 15 residues. The V gene lost 4 bases and the J gene lost 5 bases, with 15 bases spanning the gap. Full variable domain (missing parts from reference TRBV7-6 and TRBJ1-3): GAGVSQSPRYKVTKRGQDVALRCDPISGHVSLYWYRQALGQGPEFLTYFNYEAQQDKSGLPNDRFSAERPEGSISTLTIQRTEQRDSAMYRCASSSLDRYRNTIYFGEGSWLTVV.

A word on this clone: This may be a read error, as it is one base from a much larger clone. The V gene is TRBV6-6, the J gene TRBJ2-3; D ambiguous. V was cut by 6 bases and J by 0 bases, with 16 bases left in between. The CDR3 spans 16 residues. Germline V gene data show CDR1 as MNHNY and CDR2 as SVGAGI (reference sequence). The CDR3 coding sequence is TGTGCCAGCAGGATAGATGGAGTCGTTAGCACAGATACGCAGTATTTT. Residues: CASRIDGVVSTDTQYF.

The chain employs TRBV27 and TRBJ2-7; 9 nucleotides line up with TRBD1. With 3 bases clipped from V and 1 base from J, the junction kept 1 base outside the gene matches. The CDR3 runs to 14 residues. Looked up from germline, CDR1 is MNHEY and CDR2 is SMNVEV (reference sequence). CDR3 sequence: CASSFGTGSYEQYF. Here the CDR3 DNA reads TGTGCCAGCAGTTTCGGGACAGGGTCCTACGAGCAGTACTTC.

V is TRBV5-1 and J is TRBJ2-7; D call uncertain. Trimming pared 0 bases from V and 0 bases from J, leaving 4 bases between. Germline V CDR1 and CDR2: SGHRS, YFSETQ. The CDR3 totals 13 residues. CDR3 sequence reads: CASSLAASYEQYF. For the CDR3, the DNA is TGCGCCAGCAGCTTGGCAGCCTCCTACGAGCAGTACTTC.

CDR3 DNA sequence: TGTGCCAGCAGAGATCCACAGGCCGCCGAAGGGCGGGATGGCTACACCTTC. It yields the protein CASRDPQAAEGRDGYTF. The V call is TRBV6-4, the J call TRBJ1-2; possibly TRBD1 for D (5 bases). The CDR3 spans 17 residues. Germline V gives CDR1 MRHNA, CDR2 SNTAGT. V was cut by 6 bases and J by 6 bases, with 26 bases left in between.

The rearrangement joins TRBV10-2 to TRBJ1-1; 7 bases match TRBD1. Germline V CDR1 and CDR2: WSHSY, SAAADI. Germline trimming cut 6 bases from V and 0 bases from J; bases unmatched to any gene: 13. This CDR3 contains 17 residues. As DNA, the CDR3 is TGCGCCAGCAGCTTGGCTCCTCGGGGGACAGTGAACACTGAAGCTTTCTTT. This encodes CASSLAPRGTVNTEAFF.

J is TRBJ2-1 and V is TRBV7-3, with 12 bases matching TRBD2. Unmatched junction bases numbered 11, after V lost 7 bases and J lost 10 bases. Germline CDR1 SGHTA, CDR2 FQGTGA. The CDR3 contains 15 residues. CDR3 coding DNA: TGTGCCAGCACCCCCTCTAGCGGGAGGGCCAGCGAGCAGTTCTTC. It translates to CASTPSSGRASEQFF.

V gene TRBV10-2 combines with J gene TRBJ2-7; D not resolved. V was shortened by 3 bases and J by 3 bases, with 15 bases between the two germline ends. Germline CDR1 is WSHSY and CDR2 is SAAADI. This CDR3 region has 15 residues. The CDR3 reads CASSEPGLIHYEQYF. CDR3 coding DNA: TGCGCCAGCAGTGAACCGGGTCTTATTCACTACGAGCAGTACTTC.

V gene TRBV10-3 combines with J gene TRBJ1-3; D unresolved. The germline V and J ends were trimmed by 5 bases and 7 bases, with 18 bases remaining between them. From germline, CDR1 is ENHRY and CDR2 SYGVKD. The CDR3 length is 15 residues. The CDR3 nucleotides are TGTGCCATCAGTTCCGGGGAGGAAAGAGGGAACACCATATATTTT. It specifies CAISSGEERGNTIYF.

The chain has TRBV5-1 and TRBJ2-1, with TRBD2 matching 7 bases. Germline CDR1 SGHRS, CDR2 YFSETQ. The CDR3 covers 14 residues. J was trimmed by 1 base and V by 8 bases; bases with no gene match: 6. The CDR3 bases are TGCGCCAGTTGCGACGGGAGGTCCTACAATGAGCAGTTCTTC. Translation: CASCDGRSYNEQFF.

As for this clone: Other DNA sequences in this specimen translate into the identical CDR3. As DNA, the CDR3 is TGTGCCAGCAGGTACAGGTGGACTGAAGCTTTCTTT. Translated: CASRYRWTEAFF. The V call is TRBV28, the J call TRBJ1-1, with TRBD1 as a possible D gene (5 bases). V was cut by 6 bases and J by 5 bases, with 10 bases left in between. The CDR3 is made up of 12 amino acids. Germline V lookup: CDR1 MDHEN, CDR2 SYDVKM.

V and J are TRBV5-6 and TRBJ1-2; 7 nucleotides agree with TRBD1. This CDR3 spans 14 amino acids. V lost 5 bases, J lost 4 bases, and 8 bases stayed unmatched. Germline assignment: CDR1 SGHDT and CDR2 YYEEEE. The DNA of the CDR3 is TGTGCCAGCAGGAACCGGGACAGAGCCTATGGCTACACCTTC. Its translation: CASRNRDRAYGYTF.

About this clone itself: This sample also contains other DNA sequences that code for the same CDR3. The CDR3 sequence is CASSFFGQGVSYEQYF. As DNA, the CDR3 is TGCGCCAGCAGCTTTTTTGGCCAGGGGGTTTCCTACGAGCAGTACTTC. V usage is TRBV5-1 and J usage is TRBJ2-7; 7 bases are a match to TRBD1. Germline loops: CDR1 SGHRS, CDR2 YFSETQ. Unmatched junction bases numbered 9, after V lost 2 bases and J lost 1 base. The CDR3 sequence is 16 residues long.

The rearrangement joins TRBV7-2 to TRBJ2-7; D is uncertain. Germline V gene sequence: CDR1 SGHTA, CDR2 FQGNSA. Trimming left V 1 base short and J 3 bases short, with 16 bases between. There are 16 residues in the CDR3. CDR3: CASSLGILASDYEQYF. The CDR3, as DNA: TGTGCCAGCAGCTTAGGAATTTTGGCGTCCGACTACGAGCAGTACTTC.

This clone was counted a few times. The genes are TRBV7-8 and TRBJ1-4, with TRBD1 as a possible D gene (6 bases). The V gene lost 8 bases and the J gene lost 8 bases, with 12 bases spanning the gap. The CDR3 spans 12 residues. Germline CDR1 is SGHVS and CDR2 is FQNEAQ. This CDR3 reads CASAYRDEKLFF. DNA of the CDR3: TGTGCCAGCGCCTACAGGGACGAAAAACTGTTTTTT.

As DNA, the CDR3 is TGTGCCAGCTCACCATCGTATCTATCCGAACGTTACGAGCAGTACTTC. Translation gives CASSPSYLSERYEQYF. This chain joins TRBV18 and TRBJ2-7; D uncertain. CDR3 length equals 16 residues. Trimming pared 2 bases from V and 4 bases from J, leaving 18 bases between. Germline CDR1 KGHSH, CDR2 LQKENI. The complete variable domain, with remaining parts taken from reference TRBV18 and TRBJ2-7, reads NAGVMQNPRHLVRRRGQEARLRCSPMKGHSHVYWYRQLPEEGLKFMVYLQKENIIDESGMPKERFSAEFPKEGPSILRIQQVVRGDSAAYFCASSPSYLSERYEQYFGPGTRLTVT.

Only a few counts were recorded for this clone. DNA for the CDR3: TGCGCCAGCAGCCAACTAGCGGGAGGACCTCGGGAGACCCAGTACTTC. Translating gives CASSQLAGGPRETQYF. The chain is built from TRBV4-3 and TRBJ2-5; 11 nucleotides match TRBD2. After removal of 2 bases from V and 5 bases from J, the junction contained 7 bases not matched to a gene. Germline CDR1 is LGHNA and CDR2 is YSLEER. The CDR3 sequence is 16 residues long.